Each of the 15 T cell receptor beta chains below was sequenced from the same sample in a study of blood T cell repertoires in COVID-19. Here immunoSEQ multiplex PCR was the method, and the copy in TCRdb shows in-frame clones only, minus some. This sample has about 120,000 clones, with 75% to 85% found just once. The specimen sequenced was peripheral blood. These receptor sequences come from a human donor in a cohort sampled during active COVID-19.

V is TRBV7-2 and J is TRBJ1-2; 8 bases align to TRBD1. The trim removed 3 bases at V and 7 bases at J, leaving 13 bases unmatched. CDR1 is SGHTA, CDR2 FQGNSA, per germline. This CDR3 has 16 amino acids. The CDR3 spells CASSLVPGQGSGGYTF. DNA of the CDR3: TGTGCCAGCAGCTTGGTCCCCGGACAGGGAAGCGGTGGCTACACCTTC.

CDR3 protein: CASSSPGTGKYEQYF. The CDR3 nucleotides read TGTGCCAGCAGCTCCCCCGGGACAGGGAAATACGAGCAGTACTTC. The chain recombines TRBV11-2 with TRBJ2-7, with 9 bases matching TRBD1. The CDR3 is 15 amino acids. CDR1 and CDR2 from the germline V gene are SGHAT and FQNNGV. V lost 4 bases, J lost 4 bases, and 8 bases stayed unmatched.

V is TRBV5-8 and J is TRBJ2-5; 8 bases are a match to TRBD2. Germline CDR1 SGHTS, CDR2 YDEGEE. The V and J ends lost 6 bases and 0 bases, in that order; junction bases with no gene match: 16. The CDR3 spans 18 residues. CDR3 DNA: TGTGCCAGCAACCGATACGGGGGCGGGGGGCCGTACCAAGAGACCCAGTACTTC. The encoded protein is CASNRYGGGGPYQETQYF.

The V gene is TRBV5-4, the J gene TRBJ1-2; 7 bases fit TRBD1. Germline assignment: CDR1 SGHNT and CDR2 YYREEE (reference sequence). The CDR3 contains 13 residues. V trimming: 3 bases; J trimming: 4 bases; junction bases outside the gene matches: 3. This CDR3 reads CASSSGQTYGYTF. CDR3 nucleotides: TGTGCCAGCAGCTCGGGACAGACCTATGGCTACACCTTC.

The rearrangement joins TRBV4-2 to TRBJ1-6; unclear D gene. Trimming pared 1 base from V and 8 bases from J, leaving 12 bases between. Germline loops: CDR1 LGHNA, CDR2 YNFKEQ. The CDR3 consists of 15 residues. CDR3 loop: CASSQGREADSPLHF. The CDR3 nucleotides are TGTGCCAGCAGCCAAGGGCGGGAAGCGGATTCACCCCTCCACTTT.

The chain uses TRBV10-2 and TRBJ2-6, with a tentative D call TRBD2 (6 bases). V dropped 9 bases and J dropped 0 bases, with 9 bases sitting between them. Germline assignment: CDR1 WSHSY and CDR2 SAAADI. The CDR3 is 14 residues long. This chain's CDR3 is CASGGYSGANVLTF. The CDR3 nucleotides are TGCGCCAGTGGGGGGTACTCTGGGGCCAACGTCCTGACTTTC.

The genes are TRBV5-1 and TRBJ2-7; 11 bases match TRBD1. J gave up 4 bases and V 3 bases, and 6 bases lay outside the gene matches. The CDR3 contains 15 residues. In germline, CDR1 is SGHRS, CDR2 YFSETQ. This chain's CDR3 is CASSWGQGGGYEQYF. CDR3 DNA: TGCGCCAGCAGCTGGGGACAGGGGGGTGGATACGAGCAGTACTTC. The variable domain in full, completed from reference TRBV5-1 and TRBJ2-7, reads KAGVTQTPRYLIKTRGQQVTLSCSPISGHRSVSWYQQTPGQGLQFLFEYFSETQRNKGNFPGRFSGRQFSNSRSEMNVSTLELGDSALYLCASSWGQGGGYEQYFGPGTRLTVT.

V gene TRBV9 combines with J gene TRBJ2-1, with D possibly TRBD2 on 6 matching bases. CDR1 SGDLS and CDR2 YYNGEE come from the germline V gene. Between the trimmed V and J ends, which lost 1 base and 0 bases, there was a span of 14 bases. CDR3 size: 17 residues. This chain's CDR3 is CASSVLSSASSYNEQFF. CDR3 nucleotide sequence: TGTGCCAGCAGCGTACTCTCTAGCGCGAGCTCCTACAATGAGCAGTTCTTC.

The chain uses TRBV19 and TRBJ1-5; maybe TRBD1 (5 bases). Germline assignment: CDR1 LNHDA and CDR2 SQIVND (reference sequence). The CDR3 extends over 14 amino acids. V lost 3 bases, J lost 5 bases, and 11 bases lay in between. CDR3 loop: CASSIAGGDQPQHF. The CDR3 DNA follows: TGTGCCAGTAGTATCGCGGGGGGTGATCAGCCCCAGCATTTT.

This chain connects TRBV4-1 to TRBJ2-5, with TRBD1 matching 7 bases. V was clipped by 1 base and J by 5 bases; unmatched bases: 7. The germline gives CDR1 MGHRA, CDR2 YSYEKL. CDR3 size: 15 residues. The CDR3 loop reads CASSQGGQVLETQYF. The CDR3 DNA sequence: TGCGCCAGCAGCCAAGGCGGACAGGTTTTGGAGACCCAGTACTTC.

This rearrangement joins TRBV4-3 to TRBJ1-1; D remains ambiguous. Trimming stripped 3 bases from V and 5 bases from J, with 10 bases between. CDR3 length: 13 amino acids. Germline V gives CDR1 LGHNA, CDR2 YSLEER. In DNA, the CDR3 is TGCGCCAGCAGCCAGATATCGGGAACTGAAGCTTTCTTT. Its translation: CASSQISGTEAFF.

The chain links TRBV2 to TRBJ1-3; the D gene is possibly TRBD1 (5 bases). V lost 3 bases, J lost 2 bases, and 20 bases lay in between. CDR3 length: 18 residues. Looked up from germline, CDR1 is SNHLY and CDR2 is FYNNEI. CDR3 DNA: TGTGCCAGCAGTGATTCGCCTCCGACAGTGGTTGCTGGAAACACCATATATTTT. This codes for CASSDSPPTVVAGNTIYF.

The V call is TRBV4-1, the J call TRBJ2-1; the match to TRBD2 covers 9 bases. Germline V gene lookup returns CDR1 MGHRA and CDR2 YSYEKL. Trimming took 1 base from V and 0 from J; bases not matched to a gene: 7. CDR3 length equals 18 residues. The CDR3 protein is CASSQGGSGGLSYNEQFF. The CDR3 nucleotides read TGCGCCAGCAGCCAAGGGGGTAGCGGGGGCCTCTCCTACAATGAGCAGTTCTTC.

CDR3 in DNA: TGTGCCAGCAGCTCAATGACAGGGGGCAATCAGCCCCAGCATTTT. It is translated as CASSSMTGGNQPQHF. The chain has TRBV7-8 and TRBJ1-5, with 8 bases matching TRBD1. The CDR3 consists of 15 residues. In germline, CDR1 is SGHVS, CDR2 FQNEAQ. V was pared by 4 bases and J by 2 bases, with 4 bases of the junction left unmatched. The entire variable domain, with the rest obtained from reference TRBV7-8 and TRBJ1-5, is as follows: GAGVSQSPRYKVAKRGQDVALRCDPISGHVSLFWYQQALGQGPEFLTYFQNEAQLDKSGLPSDRFFAERPEGSVSTLKIQRTQQEDSAVYLCASSSMTGGNQPQHFGDGTRLSIL.

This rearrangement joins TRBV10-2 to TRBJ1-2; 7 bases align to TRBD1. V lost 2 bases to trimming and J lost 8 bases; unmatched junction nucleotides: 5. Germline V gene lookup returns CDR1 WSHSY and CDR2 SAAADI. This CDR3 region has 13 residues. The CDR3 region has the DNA TGCGCCAGCAGTGAGGCTCAGGGGGTAGGCTACACCTTC. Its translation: CASSEAQGVGYTF.